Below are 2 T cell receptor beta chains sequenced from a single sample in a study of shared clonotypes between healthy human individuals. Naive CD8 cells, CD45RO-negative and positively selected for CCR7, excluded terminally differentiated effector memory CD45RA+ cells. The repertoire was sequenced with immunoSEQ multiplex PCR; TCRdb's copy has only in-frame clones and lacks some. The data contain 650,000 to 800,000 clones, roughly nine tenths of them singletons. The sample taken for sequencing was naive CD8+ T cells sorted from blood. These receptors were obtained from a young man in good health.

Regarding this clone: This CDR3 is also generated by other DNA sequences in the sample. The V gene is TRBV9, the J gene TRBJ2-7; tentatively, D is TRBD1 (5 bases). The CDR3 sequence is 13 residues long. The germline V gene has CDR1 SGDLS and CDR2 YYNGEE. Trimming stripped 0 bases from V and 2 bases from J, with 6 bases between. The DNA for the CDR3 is TGTGCCAGCAGCGTAGGGACAACCTACGAGCAGTACTTC. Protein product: CASSVGTTYEQYF.

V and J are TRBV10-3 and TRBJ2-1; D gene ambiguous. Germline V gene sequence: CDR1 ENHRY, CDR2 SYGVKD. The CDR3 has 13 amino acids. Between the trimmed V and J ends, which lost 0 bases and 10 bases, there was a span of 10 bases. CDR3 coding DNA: TGTGCCATCAGTGAGTCTGGAGTACTCGAGCAGTTCTTC. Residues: CAISESGVLEQFF.